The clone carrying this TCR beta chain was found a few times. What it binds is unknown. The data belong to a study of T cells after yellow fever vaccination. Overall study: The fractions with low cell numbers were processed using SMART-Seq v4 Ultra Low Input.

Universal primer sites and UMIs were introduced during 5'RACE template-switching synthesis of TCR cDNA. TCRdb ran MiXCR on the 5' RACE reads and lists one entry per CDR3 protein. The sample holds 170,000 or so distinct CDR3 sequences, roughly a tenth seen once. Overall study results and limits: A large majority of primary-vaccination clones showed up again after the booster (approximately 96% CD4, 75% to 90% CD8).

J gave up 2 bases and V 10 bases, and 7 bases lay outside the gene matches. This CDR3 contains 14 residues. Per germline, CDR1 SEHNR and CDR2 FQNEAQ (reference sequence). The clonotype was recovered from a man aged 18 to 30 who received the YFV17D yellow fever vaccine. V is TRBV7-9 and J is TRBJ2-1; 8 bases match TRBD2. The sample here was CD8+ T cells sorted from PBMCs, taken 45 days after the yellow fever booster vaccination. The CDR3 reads CATASGGAYNEQFF. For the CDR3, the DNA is TGTGCCACGGCGAGCGGGGGAGCCTACAATGAGCAGTTCTTC.